These 28 T cell receptor beta chains were sequenced from one sample in a study of blood T cells in healthy people across ages. Then a second PCR, running about 6 to 11 cycles, was carried out with a sample-barcoded 5' primer and a J-beta primer mix. MiXCR, applied by TCRdb to the 5' RACE reads, yields one record per CDR3 protein. The table records about a million distinct CDR3 sequences, roughly half of them present only once. The specimen sequenced was blood. The source is a woman aged 55-75 years in good health.

The rearrangement uses TRBV7-3 and TRBJ2-5; D possibly corresponds to TRBD1 (6 bases). The end of the DNA fits TRBJ2-7 better, so the J call may be wrong. The CDR3 covers 14 residues. Germline-derived CDR1 and CDR2 are SGHTA and FQGTGA. CDR3 residues: CASSLRGGVPEQYF. The CDR3 DNA follows: TGTGCCAGCAGCCTCAGAGGGGGAGTCCCCGAGCAGTACTTC.

The chain employs TRBV5-1 and TRBJ2-1; TRBD2 agrees at 8 bases. J was trimmed by 7 bases and V by 4 bases; bases with no gene match: 13. Looked up from germline, CDR1 is SGHRS and CDR2 is YFSETQ. This CDR3 has 16 amino acids. CDR3 bases: TGCGCCAGCAGCCTAAGCGGGAGCGGGGGTCAAAATGAGCAGTTCTTC. Protein: CASSLSGSGGQNEQFF.

This chain joins TRBV5-1 and TRBJ2-7, with TRBD1 matching 12 bases. Germline V CDR1 and CDR2: SGHRS, YFSETQ. After removal of 2 bases from V and 6 bases from J, the junction contained 6 bases not matched to a gene. The CDR3 length is 15 residues. The DNA of the CDR3 is TGCGCCAGCAGCTTAGCCGGGACAGGGGGCGGCGAGCAGTACTTC. Its translation is CASSLAGTGGGEQYF.

On this clonotype: An end of the junction does not agree with germline; a read error may underlie this. J is TRBJ2-7 and V is TRBV30; D is uncertain. The CDR3 runs to 14 residues. Germline V CDR1 and CDR2: GTSNPN, SVGIG (reference sequence). CDR3 protein: CARSEFLFGYEQYF. The CDR3 bases are TGTGCCAGGAGTGAATTCCTCTTTGGTTACGAGCAGTACTTC.

The chain links TRBV5-1 to TRBJ2-1; 13 positions match TRBD2. The CDR3 sequence is 18 residues long. V gave up 4 bases and J gave up 1 base; unmatched junction bases: 8. CDR1 is SGHRS, CDR2 YFSETQ, per germline. The CDR3 DNA is TGCGCCAGCAGCCCCTGGACTAGCGGGAGTGGGTCCTACAATGAGCAGTTCTTC. Translated: CASSPWTSGSGSYNEQFF.

The chain links TRBV28 to TRBJ2-1, with 10 bases identical to TRBD2. The CDR3 consists of 17 residues. Germline CDR1 and CDR2: MDHEN and SYDVKM. V lost 3 bases to trimming and J lost 8 bases; unmatched junction nucleotides: 13. CDR3 nucleotides: TGTGCCAGCAGTTTGAAGGAACTAGCGGGGCTTTTCGATGAGCAGTTCTTC. It is translated as CASSLKELAGLFDEQFF. The full variable domain, rest sourced from reference TRBV28 and TRBJ2-1, is DVKVTQSSRYLVKRTGEKVFLECVQDMDHENMFWYRQDPGLGLRLIYFSYDVKMKEKGDIPEGYSVSREKKERFSLILESASTNQTSMYLCASSLKELAGLFDEQFFGPGTRLTVL.

This chain joins TRBV3-1 and TRBJ2-5, with 7 bases aligning to TRBD2. Trimming removed 3 bases from V and 4 bases from J; junction bases left unmatched: 11. The CDR3 is 16 amino acids. Germline V gives CDR1 LGHDT, CDR2 YNNKEL (reference sequence). CDR3 bases: TGTGCCAGCAGCCAGGTGACTAGCTCGGGCCCAGAGACCCAGTACTTC. This sequence encodes CASSQVTSSGPETQYF.

In the case of this clonotype: Its ends do not fully match the called genes, so a read error is possible. V usage is TRBV10-3 and J usage is TRBJ1-1; TRBD1 might be the D (5 bases). The CDR3 spans 14 residues. CDR1 ENHRY and CDR2 SYGVKD come from the germline V gene. CDR3: CVISDTAVSRGAFF. The CDR3 nucleotides are TGTGTCATCAGTGATACGGCAGTTTCAAGGGGAGCTTTCTTT.

The chain recombines TRBV5-1 with TRBJ2-6, with D uncertain. V lost 4 bases and J 3 bases, leaving 20 bases between the germline ends. The CDR3 is 18 residues long. Germline V gene lookup returns CDR1 SGHRS and CDR2 YFSETQ. The CDR3 DNA reads TGCGCCAGCAGCCCGCCTTTCGTCCAGGTGGATGGGGCCAACGTCCTGACTTTC. Its protein product is CASSPPFVQVDGANVLTF.

This chain connects TRBV7-6 to TRBJ2-1; 10 nucleotides match TRBD1. V was pared by 5 bases and J by 6 bases, with 7 bases of the junction left unmatched. This CDR3 has 15 amino acids. The germline gives CDR1 SGHVS, CDR2 FNYEAQ. In DNA, the CDR3 is TGTGCCAGCAGCCTCCGGGACAGGGGTCTCAATGAGCAGTTCTTC. It is translated as CASSLRDRGLNEQFF.

This clonotype appeared once. The gene calls are TRBV4-2 and TRBJ1-4; TRBD1 might be the D (5 bases). This CDR3 region has 15 residues. Germline-derived CDR1 and CDR2 are LGHNA and YNFKEQ. The V and J ends lost 0 bases and 7 bases respectively, with 12 bases between them. In nucleotides, the CDR3 is TGTGCCAGCAGCCAAGAGTGGGACCTCCTTGAAAAACTGTTTTTT. Its translation: CASSQEWDLLEKLFF.

This sequence joins TRBV18 and TRBJ2-7; D is perhaps TRBD1 or TRBD2 (5 bases each). Per the germline V gene, CDR1 is KGHSH and CDR2 is LQKENI. The germline V and J ends were trimmed by 2 bases and 2 bases, with 13 bases remaining between them. The CDR3 has 15 amino acids. CDR3 in DNA: TGTGCCAGCTCACCAGCCGGGACGGCTACCTACGAGCAGTACTTC. This codes for CASSPAGTATYEQYF.

The chain recombines TRBV20-1 with TRBJ1-1; unclear D gene. Per germline, CDR1 DFQATT and CDR2 SNEGSKA (reference sequence). With 3 bases removed from V and 4 bases from J, the gap between germline ends came to 9 bases. The CDR3 has 12 amino acids. The CDR3 nucleotides are TGCAGTGCTAGTGAACCGAGCACTGAAGCTTTCTTT. Residues: CSASEPSTEAFF.

V and J are TRBV30 and TRBJ2-7, with 10 bases that match TRBD2. Germline-derived CDR1 and CDR2 are GTSNPN and SVGIG (reference sequence). The CDR3 loop spans 18 amino acids. The CDR3 nucleotides are TGTGCTGGACGTTGGGCAGCTACTAGCGGGATAGGGGCCTACGAGCAGTACTTC. Translated: CAGRWAATSGIGAYEQYF.

This clonotype was seen a single time. This chain uses TRBV10-3 with TRBJ1-4, with 8 bases lining up with TRBD1. CDR1 ENHRY and CDR2 SYGVKD come from the germline V gene. The CDR3 is 16 residues long. V shed 2 bases, J shed 7 bases, and the junction held 9 bases outside the gene matches. The CDR3 here is CAISEQIRTGFEKLFF. The DNA of the CDR3 is TGTGCCATCAGTGAGCAGATTAGGACAGGGTTTGAAAAACTGTTTTTT.

The V and J genes are TRBV10-2 and TRBJ1-1, with 7 bases fitting TRBD1. Germline V gene lookup returns CDR1 WSHSY and CDR2 SAAADI. Trimming took 6 bases from V and 1 from J; bases not matched to a gene: 5. The CDR3 has 14 residues. CDR3: CASSHRGSNTEAFF. Written as DNA, the CDR3 is TGCGCCAGCAGCCACAGGGGTTCGAACACTGAAGCTTTCTTT.

The rearrangement uses TRBV29-1 and TRBJ2-7, with 15 bases lining up with TRBD2. Germline CDR1 is SQVTM and CDR2 is ANQGSEA. This CDR3 spans 15 amino acids. J was trimmed by 4 bases and V by 4 bases; bases with no gene match: 5. The chain's CDR3 is CSVAGLAGGKYEQYF. For the CDR3, the DNA is TGCAGCGTTGCGGGACTAGCGGGAGGCAAGTACGAGCAGTACTTC.

The chain carries TRBV6-1 and TRBJ2-3; D perhaps matches TRBD1 (6 bases). There are 14 residues in the CDR3. Germline lookup yields CDR1 MNHNS and CDR2 SASEGT. Trimming removed 5 bases at V and 6 bases at J, with 15 bases between. The CDR3 is CASSKQGYGDTQYF. The CDR3 DNA is TGTGCCAGCAGTAAACAGGGATATGGTGATACGCAGTATTTT.

J is TRBJ2-7 and V is TRBV12-3 or TRBV12-4; 14 positions match TRBD2. The CDR3 has 16 amino acids. V trimming: 9 bases; J trimming: 4 bases; junction bases outside the gene matches: 11. CDR3 loop: CASATGTSGRPYEQYF. CDR3 sequence (DNA): TGTGCCAGTGCTACCGGGACTAGCGGGAGACCGTACGAGCAGTACTTC.

This clonotype was recorded only once. The rearrangement joins TRBV29-1 to TRBJ1-1; weak D call: TRBD1 (5 bases). CDR1 is SQVTM and CDR2 is ANQGSEA in the germline V gene. The V end lost 6 bases, the J end lost 3 bases, and 11 bases lay between the germline ends. The CDR3 is made up of 12 amino acids. Here the CDR3 reads CSVTDMDTEAFF. The CDR3 DNA reads as TGCAGCGTGACAGATATGGACACTGAAGCTTTCTTT.

V usage is TRBV20-1 and J usage is TRBJ1-2; D ambiguous. This CDR3 is 12 amino acids long. Germline V gene data show CDR1 as DFQATT and CDR2 as SNEGSKA (reference sequence). The V end was cut by 7 bases, the J end by 4 bases, with 13 bases between. CDR3 sequence: CSGDTEGYGYTF. The CDR3 region has the DNA TGCAGTGGCGACACAGAGGGCTATGGCTACACCTTC.

This clonotype was seen only a few times. This sequence joins TRBV9 and TRBJ2-7; D is possibly TRBD1 or TRBD2 (6 bases each). CDR3 length equals 14 residues. Germline lookup yields CDR1 SGDLS and CDR2 YYNGEE. V lost 2 bases, J lost 3 bases, and 12 bases lay in between. CDR3 sequence (DNA): TGTGCCAGCAGCGTCTCCGGAGGGGGCTACGAGCAGTACTTC. Its translation is CASSVSGGGYEQYF.

The table lists this clonotype with a few counts. The gene calls are TRBV3-1 and TRBJ2-6; D call uncertain. The ends were cut back, 1 base at V and 4 bases at J, with 5 bases in the middle. In germline, CDR1 is LGHDT, CDR2 YNNKEL (reference sequence). This CDR3 is 14 amino acids long. CDR3 in DNA: TGTGCCAGCAGCCAAGGGGTCGGGGCCAACGTCCTGACTTTC. Protein sequence: CASSQGVGANVLTF.

This chain connects TRBV20-1 to TRBJ2-5; D gene uncertain. Germline V lookup: CDR1 DFQATT, CDR2 SNEGSKA (reference sequence). With 5 bases removed from V and 5 bases from J, the gap between germline ends came to 18 bases. The CDR3 runs 14 residues. CDR3 amino acids: CSAPKARPGETQYF. CDR3 DNA: TGCAGTGCTCCGAAGGCTAGGCCCGGGGAGACCCAGTACTTC.

The chain is built from TRBV4-1 and TRBJ2-4; no clear D gene. Trimming stripped 1 base from V and 0 bases from J, with 1 base between. This CDR3 contains 13 residues. Germline CDR1 and CDR2: MGHRA and YSYEKL. This CDR3 is CASSQVAKNIQYF. The CDR3 DNA is TGCGCCAGCAGCCAAGTAGCCAAAAACATTCAGTACTTC.

The chain employs TRBV11-2 and TRBJ2-5, with 7 nucleotides matching TRBD2. CDR1 is SGHAT and CDR2 is FQNNGV in the germline V gene. The CDR3 runs 15 residues. V shed 3 bases, J shed 1 base, and the junction held 5 bases outside the gene matches. CDR3 DNA sequence: TGTGCCAGCAGCTTTGCGGCTAGCGGCCAAGAGACCCAGTACTTC. It codes for CASSFAASGQETQYF.

V and J are TRBV19 and TRBJ2-3; 10 nucleotides match TRBD1. The CDR3 is made up of 15 amino acids. The trim removed 4 bases at V and 4 bases at J, leaving 5 bases unmatched. CDR1 is LNHDA, CDR2 SQIVND, per germline (reference sequence). The CDR3 nucleotides read TGTGCCAGTAGTACGACAGGGGGCGTCGCAGATACGCAGTATTTT. Its protein product is CASSTTGGVADTQYF.

This clonotype was counted between two and nine times. This chain joins TRBV4-1 and TRBJ1-1, with 7 bases that match TRBD1. The CDR3 loop spans 15 amino acids. In germline, CDR1 is MGHRA, CDR2 YSYEKL. V lost 2 bases, J lost 1 base, and 4 bases stayed unmatched. The chain's CDR3 is CASSQQQGRNTEAFF. In DNA form, the CDR3 reads TGCGCCAGCAGCCAACAACAGGGGAGGAACACTGAAGCTTTCTTT.